One and the same sample provided the 9 T cell receptor beta chains below, sequenced in a study of tumor-infiltrating lymphocytes in localized non-small cell lung cancer. Using immunoSEQ multiplex PCR, the repertoire was profiled, and TCRdb retains in-frame clones only, with some absent. The table has 7,300 or so clones, 64% seen once; the top ten hold about an eighth. The specimen was uninvolved lung tissue not adjacent to the tumor. The origin of the receptors is a human donor with non-small cell lung cancer.

V gene TRBV7-2 combines with J gene TRBJ2-6; D unresolved. Germline V gene data show CDR1 as SGHTA and CDR2 as FQGNSA. Trimming stripped 3 bases from V and 0 bases from J, with 9 bases between. The CDR3 has 16 residues. CDR3 DNA sequence: TGTGCCAGCAGCTTCAAAACTAACTCTGGGGCCAACGTCCTGACTTTC. It translates to CASSFKTNSGANVLTF.

V is TRBV27 and J is TRBJ1-5, with D maybe TRBD1 (5 bases). This CDR3 comprises 17 residues. Trimming pared 1 base from V and 0 bases from J, leaving 13 bases between. Germline loops: CDR1 MNHEY, CDR2 SMNVEV (reference sequence). CDR3 DNA sequence: TGTGCCAGCAGTTTATGGAGGGGCTCGGATAGCAATCAGCCCCAGCATTTT. Protein sequence: CASSLWRGSDSNQPQHF.

The chain carries TRBV6-1 and TRBJ2-6; TRBD2 is a possible D gene (5 bases). The V gene lost 4 bases and the J gene lost 0 bases, with 10 bases spanning the gap. The CDR3 is made up of 16 amino acids. Germline lookup yields CDR1 MNHNS and CDR2 SASEGT. The CDR3 reads CASSGTAGSGANVLTF. CDR3 bases: TGTGCCAGCAGTGGGACTGCTGGCTCTGGGGCCAACGTCCTGACTTTC.

The chain is built from TRBV29-1 and TRBJ1-4; a possible D gene is TRBD1 (6 bases). Germline V lookup: CDR1 SQVTM, CDR2 ANQGSEA. V lost 4 bases to trimming and J lost 0 bases, with 9 bases between them. This CDR3 has 14 amino acids. CDR3 amino acids: CSVARTATNEKLFF. The DNA for the CDR3 is TGCAGCGTTGCCAGGACAGCAACTAATGAAAAACTGTTTTTT.

This clone has a handful of counts. The V and J genes are TRBV27 and TRBJ1-5, with 7 bases aligning to TRBD1. Losses at the gene ends were 2 bases for V and 4 bases for J; bases not matched to a gene: 5. CDR1 and CDR2 (germline): MNHEY, SMNVEV (reference sequence). This CDR3 has 15 residues. The CDR3 sequence: CASSLQGQLNQPQHF. The CDR3 DNA is TGTGCCAGCAGTTTACAGGGACAGTTAAATCAGCCCCAGCATTTT.

In this sample, this clone turned up a few times. V and J are TRBV7-8 and TRBJ1-6; D is perhaps TRBD1 (6 bases). The CDR3 consists of 15 residues. Germline CDR1 and CDR2: SGHVS and FQNEAQ. V shed 5 bases and J shed 5 bases, with 13 bases lying between them. The CDR3 nucleotides read TGTGCCAGCAGCCGAGGAGGGGGTGATAATTCACCCCTCCACTTT. It translates to CASSRGGGDNSPLHF.

A few counts support this clone. J is TRBJ1-6 and V is TRBV27; TRBD1 agrees at 7 bases. After removal of 2 bases from V and 9 bases from J, the junction contained 4 bases not matched to a gene. This CDR3 contains 14 residues. The germline V gene encodes CDR1 MNHEY and CDR2 SMNVEV (reference sequence). In nucleotides, the CDR3 is TGTGCCAGCAGTTTAGACAGGGTGGGTTCACCCCTCCACTTT. Its translation: CASSLDRVGSPLHF.

The chain joins TRBV5-6 to TRBJ2-7, with 11 bases that match TRBD1. The trim removed 4 bases at V and 5 bases at J, leaving 8 bases unmatched. The CDR3 is made up of 15 amino acids. The germline CDR1 and CDR2 sequences are SGHDT and YYEEEE. The CDR3: CASSTPGQGVHEQYF. CDR3 DNA sequence: TGTGCCAGCAGCACCCCGGGACAGGGGGTCCACGAGCAGTACTTC.

The J gene is TRBJ2-4, the V gene TRBV5-1; D is uncertain. The V and J ends lost 7 bases and 4 bases respectively, with 12 bases between them. CDR3 size: 13 residues. The germline V gene encodes CDR1 SGHRS and CDR2 YFSETQ. CDR3 DNA: TGCGCCAGCTCCGAGGCCCCAAAAAACATTCAGTACTTC. Translating it yields CASSEAPKNIQYF.